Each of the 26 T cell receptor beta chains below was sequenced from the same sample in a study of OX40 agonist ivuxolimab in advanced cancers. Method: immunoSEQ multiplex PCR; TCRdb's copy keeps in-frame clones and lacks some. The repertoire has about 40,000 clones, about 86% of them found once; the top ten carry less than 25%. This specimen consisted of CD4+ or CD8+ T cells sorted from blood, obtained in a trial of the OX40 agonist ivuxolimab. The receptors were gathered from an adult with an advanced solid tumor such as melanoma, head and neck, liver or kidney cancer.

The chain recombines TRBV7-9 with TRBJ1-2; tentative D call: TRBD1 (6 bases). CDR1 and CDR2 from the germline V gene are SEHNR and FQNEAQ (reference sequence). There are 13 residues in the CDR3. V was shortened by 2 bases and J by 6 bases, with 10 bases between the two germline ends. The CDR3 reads CASSLWGANGYTF. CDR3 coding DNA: TGTGCCAGCAGCTTATGGGGGGCAAATGGCTACACCTTC.

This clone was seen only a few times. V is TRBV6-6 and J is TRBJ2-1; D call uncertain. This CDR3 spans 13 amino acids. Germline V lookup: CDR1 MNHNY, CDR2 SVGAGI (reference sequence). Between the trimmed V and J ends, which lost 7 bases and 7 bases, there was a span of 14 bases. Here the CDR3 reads CASTPSRLNEQFF. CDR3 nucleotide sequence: TGTGCCAGCACCCCGTCCCGGCTTAATGAGCAGTTCTTC.

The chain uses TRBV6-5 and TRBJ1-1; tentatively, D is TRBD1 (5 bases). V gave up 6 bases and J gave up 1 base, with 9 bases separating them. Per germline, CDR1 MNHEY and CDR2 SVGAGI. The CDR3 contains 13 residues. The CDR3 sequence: CASSLTGNTEAFF. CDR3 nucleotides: TGTGCCAGCAGCCTAACAGGGAACACTGAAGCTTTCTTT.

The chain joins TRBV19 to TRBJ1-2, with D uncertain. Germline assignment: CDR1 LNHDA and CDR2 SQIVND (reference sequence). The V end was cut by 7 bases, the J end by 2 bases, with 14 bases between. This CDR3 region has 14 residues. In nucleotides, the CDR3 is TGTGCCAGTACCCTAGGTGGGATGAACTATGGCTACACCTTC. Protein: CASTLGGMNYGYTF.

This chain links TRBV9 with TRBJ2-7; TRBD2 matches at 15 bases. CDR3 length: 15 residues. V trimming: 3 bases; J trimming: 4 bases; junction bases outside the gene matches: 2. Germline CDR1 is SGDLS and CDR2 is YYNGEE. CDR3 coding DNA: TGTGCCAGCAGCGCCGGGACTAGCGGGGGGTACGAGCAGTACTTC. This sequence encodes CASSAGTSGGYEQYF.

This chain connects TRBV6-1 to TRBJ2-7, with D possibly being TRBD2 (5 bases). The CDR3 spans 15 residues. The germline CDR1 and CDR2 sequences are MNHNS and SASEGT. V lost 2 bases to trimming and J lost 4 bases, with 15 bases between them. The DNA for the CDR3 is TGTGCCAGCAGTGAAACCCGGGGAGTTGGTTACGAGCAGTACGTC. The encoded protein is CASSETRGVGYEQYV.

For the CDR3, the DNA is TGTGCCAGCTCACCCCCAGACAGGCTGTATGGAAACACCATATATTTT. Its translation: CASSPPDRLYGNTIYF. The rearrangement joins TRBV18 to TRBJ1-3, with D possibly being TRBD1 (6 bases). The CDR3 is 16 residues long. Germline V lookup: CDR1 KGHSH, CDR2 LQKENI. Trimming shortened V by 3 bases and J by 3 bases, and 15 bases separated the two germline ends. The variable domain in full, with the rest retrieved from reference TRBV18 and TRBJ1-3, is NAGVMQNPRHLVRRRGQEARLRCSPMKGHSHVYWYRQLPEEGLKFMVYLQKENIIDESGMPKERFSAEFPKEGPSILRIQQVVRGDSAAYFCASSPPDRLYGNTIYFGEGSWLTVV.

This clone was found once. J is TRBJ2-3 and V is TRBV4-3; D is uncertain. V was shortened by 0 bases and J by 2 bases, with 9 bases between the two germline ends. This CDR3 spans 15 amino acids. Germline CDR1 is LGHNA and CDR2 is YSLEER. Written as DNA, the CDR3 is TGCGCCAGCAGCCAAGATCCCCCCCCCACAGATACGCAGTATTTT. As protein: CASSQDPPPTDTQYF.

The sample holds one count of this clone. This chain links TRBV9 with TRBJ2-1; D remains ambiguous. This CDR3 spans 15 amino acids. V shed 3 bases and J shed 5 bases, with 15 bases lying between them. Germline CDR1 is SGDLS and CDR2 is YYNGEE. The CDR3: CASSGTIRSDNEQFF. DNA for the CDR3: TGTGCCAGCAGCGGAACAATTCGGTCGGACAATGAGCAGTTCTTC.

The CDR3 reads CSGLLDGYTF. CDR3 DNA: TGCAGTGGGTTGTTAGATGGCTACACCTTC. The chain has TRBV20-1 and TRBJ1-2, with D unresolved. Germline CDR1 reads DFQATT; CDR2 reads SNEGSKA (reference sequence). CDR3 length: 10 amino acids. With 7 bases removed from V and 6 bases from J, the gap between germline ends came to 9 bases.

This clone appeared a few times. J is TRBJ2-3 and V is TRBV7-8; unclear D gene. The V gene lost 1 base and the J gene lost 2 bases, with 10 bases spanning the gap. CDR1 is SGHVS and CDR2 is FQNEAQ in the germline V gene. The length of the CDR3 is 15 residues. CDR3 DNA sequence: TGTGCCAGCAGCTTAGAAGGGATACACACAGATACGCAGTATTTT. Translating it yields CASSLEGIHTDTQYF.

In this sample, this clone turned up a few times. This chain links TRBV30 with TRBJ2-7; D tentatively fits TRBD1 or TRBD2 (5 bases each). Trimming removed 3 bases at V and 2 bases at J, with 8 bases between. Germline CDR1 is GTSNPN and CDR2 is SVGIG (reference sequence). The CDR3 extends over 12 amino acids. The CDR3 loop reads CAWSGDPYEQYF. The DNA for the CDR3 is TGTGCCTGGAGCGGGGACCCCTACGAGCAGTACTTC.

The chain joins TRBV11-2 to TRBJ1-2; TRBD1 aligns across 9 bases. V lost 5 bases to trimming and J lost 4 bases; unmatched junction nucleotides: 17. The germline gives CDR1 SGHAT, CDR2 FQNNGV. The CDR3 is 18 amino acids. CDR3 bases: TGTGCCAGCAGCGCGAGTACTGGGACAGGGATCCTCTCCTATGGCTACACCTTC. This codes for CASSASTGTGILSYGYTF. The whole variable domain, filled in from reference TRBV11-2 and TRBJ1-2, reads EAGVAQSPRYKIIEKRQSVAFWCNPISGHATLYWYQQILGQGPKLLIQFQNNGVVDDSQLPKDRFSAERLKGVDSTLKIQPAKLEDSAVYLCASSASTGTGILSYGYTFGSGTRLTVV.

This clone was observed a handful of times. DNA of the CDR3: TGTGCCAGCAGCGGTGGGACAGGGGAGTCACCCCTCCACTTT. Translating it yields CASSGGTGESPLHF. This rearrangement joins TRBV9 to TRBJ1-6; 10 bases are a match to TRBD1. Germline V gene sequence: CDR1 SGDLS, CDR2 YYNGEE. V shed 3 bases, J shed 10 bases, and the junction held 4 bases outside the gene matches. The CDR3 extends over 14 amino acids.

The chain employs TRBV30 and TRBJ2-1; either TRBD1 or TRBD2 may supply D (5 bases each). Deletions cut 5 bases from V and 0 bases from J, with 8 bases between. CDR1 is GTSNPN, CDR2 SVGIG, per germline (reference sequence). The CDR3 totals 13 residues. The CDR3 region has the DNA TGTGCCTGGGCGAGGGGCTCCTACAATGAGCAGTTCTTC. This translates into CAWARGSYNEQFF. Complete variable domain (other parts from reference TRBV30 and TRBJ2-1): SQTIHQWPATLVQPVGSPLSLECTVEGTSNPNLYWYRQAAGRGLQLLFYSVGIGQISSEVPQNLSASRPQDRQFILSSKKLLLSDSGFYLCAWARGSYNEQFFGPGTRLTVL.

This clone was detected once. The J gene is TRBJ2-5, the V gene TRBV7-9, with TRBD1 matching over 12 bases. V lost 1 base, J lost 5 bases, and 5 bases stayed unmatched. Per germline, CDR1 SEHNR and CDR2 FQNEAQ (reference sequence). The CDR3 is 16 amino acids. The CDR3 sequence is CASSLGDRGPWETQYF. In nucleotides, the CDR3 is TGTGCCAGCAGCTTAGGGGACAGGGGGCCGTGGGAGACCCAGTACTTC.

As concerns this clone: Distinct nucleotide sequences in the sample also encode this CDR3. As DNA, the CDR3 is TGCGCCAGCAGCCGAGGGACAGGAACCTACGAGCAGTACGTC. This encodes CASSRGTGTYEQYV. The rearrangement uses TRBV4-1 and TRBJ2-7; 8 nucleotides align to TRBD1. Germline V CDR1 and CDR2: MGHRA, YSYEKL. The CDR3 spans 14 residues. Trimming took 4 bases from V and 2 from J; bases not matched to a gene: 4.

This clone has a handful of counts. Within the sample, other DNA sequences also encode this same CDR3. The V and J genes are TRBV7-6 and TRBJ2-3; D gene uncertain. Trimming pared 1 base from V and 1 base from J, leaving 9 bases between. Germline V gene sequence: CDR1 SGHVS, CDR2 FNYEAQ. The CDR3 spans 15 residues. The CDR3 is CASSLESIRTDTQYF. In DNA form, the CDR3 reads TGTGCCAGCAGCTTAGAGTCTATCCGCACAGATACGCAGTATTTT.

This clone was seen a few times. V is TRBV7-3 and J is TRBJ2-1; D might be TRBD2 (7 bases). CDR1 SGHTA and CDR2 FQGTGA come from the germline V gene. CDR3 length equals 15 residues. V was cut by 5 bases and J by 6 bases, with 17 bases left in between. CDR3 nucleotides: TGTGCCAGCAGCCCCACGAGGGGGGGCATCAATGAGCAGTTCTTC. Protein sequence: CASSPTRGGINEQFF.

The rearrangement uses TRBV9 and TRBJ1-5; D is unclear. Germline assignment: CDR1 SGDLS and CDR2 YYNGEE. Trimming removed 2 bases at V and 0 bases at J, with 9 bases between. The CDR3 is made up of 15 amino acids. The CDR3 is CASSVGPTSNQPQHF. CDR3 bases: TGTGCCAGCAGCGTCGGACCGACTAGCAATCAGCCCCAGCATTTT.

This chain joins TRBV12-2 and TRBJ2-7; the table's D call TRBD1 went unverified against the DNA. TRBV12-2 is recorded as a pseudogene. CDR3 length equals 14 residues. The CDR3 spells CASRFRDSNYEQYF. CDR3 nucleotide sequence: TGTGCAAGTCGCTTTCGGGACAGTAACTACGAGCAGTACTTC.

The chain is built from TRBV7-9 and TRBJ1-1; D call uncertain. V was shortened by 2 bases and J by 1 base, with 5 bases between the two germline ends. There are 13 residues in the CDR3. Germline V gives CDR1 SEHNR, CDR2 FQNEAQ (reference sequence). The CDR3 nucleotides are TGTGCCAGCAGCTTAAGAGGGAACACTGAAGCTTTCTTT. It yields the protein CASSLRGNTEAFF.

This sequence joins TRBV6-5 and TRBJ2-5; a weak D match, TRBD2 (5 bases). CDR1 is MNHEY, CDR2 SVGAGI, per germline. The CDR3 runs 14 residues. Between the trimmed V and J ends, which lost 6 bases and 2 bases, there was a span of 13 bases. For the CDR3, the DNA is TGTGCCAGCAGCTCTAGCAGCCATCAAGAGACCCAGTACTTC. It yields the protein CASSSSSHQETQYF.

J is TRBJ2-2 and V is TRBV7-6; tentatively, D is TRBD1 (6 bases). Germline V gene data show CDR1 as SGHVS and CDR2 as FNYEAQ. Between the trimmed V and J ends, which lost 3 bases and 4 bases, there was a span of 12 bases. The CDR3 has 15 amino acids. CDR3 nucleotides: TGTGCCAGCAGCTTGGGGGCACAGGGCACCGGGGAGCTGTTTTTT. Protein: CASSLGAQGTGELFF.

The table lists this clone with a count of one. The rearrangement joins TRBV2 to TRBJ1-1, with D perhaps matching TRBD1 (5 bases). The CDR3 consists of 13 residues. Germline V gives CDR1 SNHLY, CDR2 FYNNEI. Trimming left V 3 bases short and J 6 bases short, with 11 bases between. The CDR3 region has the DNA TGTGCCAGCAGTGAGGCTTGGGGGTCTGAAGCTTTCTTT. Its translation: CASSEAWGSEAFF.

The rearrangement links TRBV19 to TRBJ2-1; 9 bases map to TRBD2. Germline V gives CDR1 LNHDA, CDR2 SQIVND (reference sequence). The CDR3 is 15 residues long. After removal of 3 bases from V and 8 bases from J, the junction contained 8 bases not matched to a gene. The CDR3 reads CASSIARGGRYEQFF. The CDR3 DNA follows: TGTGCCAGTAGTATCGCGCGGGGGGGCCGCTATGAGCAGTTCTTC.